The subject of this entry is one T cell receptor (beta chain). It lacks a known antigen. Base qualities are not recorded, but no much larger clone differs from it by a single base. The CDR3 regions of human TCRbeta chains were subjected to immunosequencing. For the original study's pipeline: Repertoire TCRs were checked for matches against a reference library of SARS-CoV-2-specific TCRs that had been generated using the MIRA antigen-specificity platform. Breadth was defined as the fraction of unique TCRs that were SARS-CoV-2-associated. Depth was defined as the fraction of total T cells that were SARS-CoV-2-associated. Each spike-specific TCR was assigned to its reactive spike region and to a CD4 or CD8 class using the MIRA data. Log10-transformed breadth and depth values were compared by one-way ANOVA with Sidak's multiple comparisons tests. The source is immuneACCESS, and TCRdb retained only in-frame sequences with V and J called. Part of the clones is not carried over; for the studies checked, unresolved V genes explain less than half of this, and the remainder is unexplained. The V and J calls and clone size were taken over from that table, and D and trimming were inferred from the DNA. The sample table records about 140,000 clones; 80% to 90% of these occur just once. The ten largest clones represent roughly 1.7% of the sample.

The CDR3 has 20 amino acids, counting the end cysteine and phenylalanine. Just CDR3 DNA is preserved here, 60 bases in frame from base 1. CDR1 is given as KGHSH and CDR2 as LQKENI, both from the germline V gene. After removal of 0 bases from V and 1 base from J, the junction retains 11 bases not matched to a gene. The source of the sample is a study of T cell responses to AZD1222 COVID-19 vaccine (dated by TCRdb to the early 2020s). Regarding the complete study: AZD1222 recipients with second doses at about 4 weeks or about 12 weeks were pooled, because spike-specific TCR depth and breadth did not differ between schedules. TCR sequencing covered some 250 trial participants: 207 given two doses of AZD1222 and around 26 given two doses of MenACWY control vaccine. Trial participants were enrolled by age into 18-55, 56-69 and 70-plus year subgroups, with about 150, 27 and 61 TCR-sequenced participants respectively. Overall study outcomes, separate from this receptor: No day 14 peak-response samples were available, so repertoires were characterized only after the peak T cell response. Nearly half of unique spike-specific TCRs reportedly recognized epitopes outside regions mutated in the B.1.351 and B.1.1.7 variants. In the small 56-69-year group, the increase in depth fell short of significance, most likely because of low power. Spike-specific TCR breadth and depth rose significantly after two AZD1222 doses compared with day 0 and with MenACWY recipients. Most participants were white British and females outnumbered males, and the authors suggested that clonal diversity may have been underestimated. Conclusions about previously exposed vaccinees are limited because only six or seven AZD1222 recipients were SARS-CoV-2 seropositive at baseline. The whole spike protein was spanned by vaccine-associated CD4 TCRs, and dominant responses were seen in regions 160-218 and 743-854.

The meaning of the sample's time point label: baseline before first vaccination. The vaccinee samples were drawn from two UK trials, COV001 and COV002, one of which was a single-blind randomized controlled phase 2/3 trial testing AZD1222 (ChAdOx1 nCoV-19) in healthy adults. For TCRbeta chain sequencing, PBMC samples were collected from trial participants at day 0 and at day 28 after the second dose. This receptor was identified in an adult in good health. This chain is built from TRBV18 and TRBJ2-1; 11 nucleotides in the junction match TRBD2. This sample comprised peripheral blood, obtained on day 0 of AZD1222 vaccination. The nucleotide sequence reads as follows: TGTGCCAGCTCACCACCGATGTTTCTAGCGGGAGGAGGGTCCTACAATGAGCAGTTCTTC. Its protein reads: CASSPPMFLAGGGSYNEQFF.